What follows are 32 T cell receptor beta chains derived from one specimen sequenced in a study of blood T cell repertoires in COVID-19. Sequencing was performed with immunoSEQ multiplex PCR; in TCRdb, only in-frame clones are kept and a portion is missing. The top ten clones hold roughly 2.3% of a sample with under 150,000 clones, 86% of them seen once. The specimen sequenced was PBMCs or T cells enriched from blood (not recorded which). These receptor sequences come from a woman aged 45-65 years who had recovered from COVID-19.

This sequence joins TRBV6-6 and TRBJ2-7, with 7 bases that match TRBD1. Trimming at V came to 0 bases and at J to 1 base, leaving 0 bases not matched to a gene. Germline V gene sequence: CDR1 MNHNY, CDR2 SVGAGI (reference sequence). The CDR3 runs to 14 residues. The CDR3 bases are TGTGCCAGCAGTTACTCGGACAGGTCCTACGAGCAGTACTTC. This encodes CASSYSDRSYEQYF.

The rearrangement links TRBV7-2 to TRBJ1-2, with 7 bases matching TRBD1. This CDR3 is 14 amino acids long. Germline-derived CDR1 and CDR2 are SGHTA and FQGNSA. V gave up 5 bases and J gave up 2 bases; unmatched junction bases: 5. CDR3 in DNA: TGTGCCAGCAGCACTAGACAGGGCAACTATGGCTACACCTTC. This gives the protein CASSTRQGNYGYTF.

The chain is built from TRBV4-3 and TRBJ1-2; no clear D gene. The CDR3 runs to 14 residues. Germline assignment: CDR1 LGHNA and CDR2 YSLEER. Trimming took 0 bases from V and 7 from J, leaving 12 bases between them. The CDR3 spells CASSQDRGLGGYTF. CDR3 DNA sequence: TGCGCCAGCAGCCAAGATAGAGGGTTAGGTGGCTACACCTTC.

The rearrangement uses TRBV6-5 and TRBJ1-2; D may be TRBD1 (6 bases). The CDR3 has 16 residues. CDR1 and CDR2 (germline): MNHEY, SVGAGI. With 1 base removed from V and 4 bases from J, the gap between germline ends came to 16 bases. In DNA, the CDR3 is TGTGCCAGCAGTTACTTGTCAGGGGCCCAGATCTATGGCTACACCTTC. It specifies CASSYLSGAQIYGYTF.

DNA of the CDR3: TGTGCCAGCAGCTTAGCAGGGGGCTATGGCTACACCTTC. This gives the protein CASSLAGGYGYTF. The V call is TRBV7-8, the J call TRBJ1-2; D is possibly TRBD1 (6 bases). V was pared by 0 bases and J by 4 bases, with 6 bases between. The CDR3 consists of 13 residues. The germline CDR1 and CDR2 sequences are SGHVS and FQNEAQ.

The genes are TRBV27 and TRBJ2-2; D not certain. Germline V lookup: CDR1 MNHEY, CDR2 SMNVEV (reference sequence). This CDR3 comprises 12 residues. Trimming left V 3 bases short and J 8 bases short, with 7 bases between. The CDR3 sequence is CASSFLSGELFF. CDR3 bases: TGTGCCAGCAGTTTTCTTAGTGGGGAGCTGTTTTTT.

J is TRBJ2-7 and V is TRBV5-1; TRBD1 aligns across 9 bases. V gave up 4 bases and J gave up 3 bases; unmatched junction bases: 14. Germline V gene data show CDR1 as SGHRS and CDR2 as YFSETQ. The CDR3 runs 17 residues. CDR3 coding DNA: TGCGCCAGCAGCCTAAAAAGGGGACAGGGCAAAGACTACGAGCAGTACTTC. It yields the protein CASSLKRGQGKDYEQYF.

This clone was detected only once. The rearrangement links TRBV6-6 to TRBJ1-2; D remains ambiguous. Germline assignment: CDR1 MNHNY and CDR2 SVGAGI (reference sequence). The V end was cut by 10 bases, the J end by 6 bases, with 21 bases between. CDR3 length: 14 amino acids. In DNA form, the CDR3 reads TGTGCCATCCCTGGAGGTTCGGAGCAAAATGGCTACACCTTC. Translation gives CAIPGGSEQNGYTF.

This clone was seen a single time. The V gene is TRBV30, the J gene TRBJ2-7; tentative D call: TRBD1 (6 bases). The CDR3 has 13 residues. V was shortened by 3 bases and J by 3 bases, with 12 bases between the two germline ends. Per the germline V gene, CDR1 is GTSNPN and CDR2 is SVGIG (reference sequence). The CDR3 sequence: CAWRRDTGYEQYF. The CDR3 DNA reads as TGTGCCTGGAGGAGGGACACGGGCTACGAGCAGTACTTC.

This clone was picked up one time. The rearrangement joins TRBV9 to TRBJ2-1, with a weak D call TRBD2 (5 bases). The CDR3 contains 13 residues. The V and J ends lost 4 bases and 3 bases respectively, with 8 bases between them. Germline V lookup: CDR1 SGDLS, CDR2 YYNGEE. CDR3 bases: TGTGCCAGCAGCCCAGAGGGCTACAATGAGCAGTTCTTC. Translation gives CASSPEGYNEQFF.

V and J are TRBV4-3 and TRBJ2-2, with TRBD1 matching 7 bases. CDR1 is LGHNA, CDR2 YSLEER, per germline. CDR3 length: 16 residues. With V trimmed by 0 bases and J by 1 base, 2 bases remained unmatched. The DNA for the CDR3 is TGCGCCAGCAGCCAAGATTGGGACAGGAACACCGGGGAGCTGTTTTTT. It is translated as CASSQDWDRNTGELFF.

The V and J genes are TRBV9 and TRBJ1-6, with D perhaps TRBD1 (6 bases). The CDR3 runs to 14 residues. Germline-derived CDR1 and CDR2 are SGDLS and YYNGEE. V was trimmed by 4 bases and J by 5 bases, leaving 10 bases between them. CDR3 coding DNA: TGTGCCAGCAGCACCCGGACAGATAATTCACCCCTCCACTTT. Translation: CASSTRTDNSPLHF.

The V gene is TRBV6-4, the J gene TRBJ2-3; maybe TRBD2 (6 bases). The V gene lost 2 bases and the J gene lost 3 bases, with 9 bases spanning the gap. This CDR3 region has 14 residues. Per germline, CDR1 MRHNA and CDR2 SNTAGT. The CDR3 is CASSDGLATDTQYF. The CDR3 DNA reads TGTGCCAGCAGTGACGGGCTAGCGACAGATACGCAGTATTTT.

This CDR3 reads CASSHRAGGRVKETQYF. In DNA form, the CDR3 reads TGTGCCAGCAGCCACCGAGCGGGGGGGCGAGTTAAAGAGACCCAGTACTTC. The chain employs TRBV3-1 (or the pseudogene TRBV3-2) and TRBJ2-5, with 10 nucleotides matching TRBD2. This CDR3 comprises 17 residues. Germline-derived CDR1 and CDR2 are LGHDT and YNNKEL (reference sequence). V shed 3 bases and J 3 bases; nucleotides not matched to a gene: 10.

The genes are TRBV7-9 and TRBJ2-1; 10 positions match TRBD2. Looked up from germline, CDR1 is SEHNR and CDR2 is FQNEAQ (reference sequence). This CDR3 is 18 amino acids long. J lost 0 bases, V lost 2 bases, and 7 bases had no gene match. The CDR3 sequence: CASSLSSSGGPSYNEQFF. Here the CDR3 DNA reads TGTGCCAGCAGCTTAAGTTCTAGCGGGGGTCCCTCCTACAATGAGCAGTTCTTC.

This clone was counted once. The genes are TRBV15 and TRBJ1-1, with 8 nucleotides matching TRBD1. After removal of 5 bases from V and 4 bases from J, the junction contained 9 bases not matched to a gene. Per germline, CDR1 LNHNV and CDR2 YYDKDF (reference sequence). The CDR3 has 15 amino acids. The CDR3 reads CATSPRTGTGTEAFF. The CDR3 DNA follows: TGTGCCACCAGCCCTCGGACAGGGACGGGCACTGAAGCTTTCTTT. Together with reference TRBV15 and TRBJ1-1, the CDR3 gives the full variable domain: DAMVIQNPRYQVTQFGKPVTLSCSQTLNHNVMYWYQQKSSQAPKLLFHYYDKDFNNEADTPDNFQSRRPNTSFCFLDIRSPGLGDTAMYLCATSPRTGTGTEAFFGQGTRLTVV.

The chain combines TRBV4-2 with TRBJ2-7, with D tentatively TRBD1 (6 bases). Germline loops: CDR1 LGHNA, CDR2 YNFKEQ. Trimming removed 4 bases at V and 3 bases at J, with 19 bases between. This CDR3 is 16 amino acids long. CDR3 bases: TGTGCCAGCAGCCTTCAAAATACAGGGCTCGTCTACGAGCAGTACTTC. Translation: CASSLQNTGLVYEQYF.

J is TRBJ1-5 and V is TRBV3-1 (or the pseudogene TRBV3-2); TRBD1 aligns across 9 bases. There are 15 residues in the CDR3. Trimming took 1 base from V and 3 from J; bases not matched to a gene: 1. Per germline, CDR1 LGHDT and CDR2 YNNKEL (reference sequence). The DNA of the CDR3 is TGTGCCAGCAGCCAAGGGACAGGGGACAATCAGCCCCAGCATTTT. Translating it yields CASSQGTGDNQPQHF.

The V gene is TRBV19, the J gene TRBJ1-1; D ambiguous. CDR1 and CDR2 from the germline V gene are LNHDA and SQIVND (reference sequence). The CDR3 has 15 residues. Trimming removed 7 bases from V and 0 bases from J, with 15 bases in between. Here the CDR3 reads CASNNRFLMNTEAFF. As DNA, the CDR3 is TGTGCCAGTAACAACAGATTTCTCATGAACACTGAAGCTTTCTTT.

V gene TRBV18 combines with J gene TRBJ2-7, with D maybe TRBD2 (5 bases). Trimming pared 3 bases from V and 0 bases from J, leaving 9 bases between. The CDR3 loop spans 14 amino acids. Germline V CDR1 and CDR2: KGHSH, LQKENI. The CDR3 nucleotides read TGTGCCAGCTCACCCCAAGGGAGCTCCTACGAGCAGTACTTC. Residues: CASSPQGSSYEQYF.

The chain joins TRBV5-6 to TRBJ2-2, with D maybe TRBD2 (6 bases). Germline V CDR1 and CDR2: SGHDT, YYEEEE. Trimming shortened V by 2 bases and J by 0 bases, and 8 bases separated the two germline ends. The CDR3 spans 15 residues. The CDR3 region has the DNA TGTGCCAGCAGCTTCGGGGGAACGAACACCGGGGAGCTGTTTTTT. Translated, it gives CASSFGGTNTGELFF.

This rearrangement joins TRBV27 to TRBJ2-3; 13 bases map to TRBD2. The J segment lost 0 bases and the V segment lost 4 bases, leaving 1 base of the junction unmatched. The CDR3 is 16 residues long. The germline CDR1 and CDR2 sequences are MNHEY and SMNVEV (reference sequence). The CDR3 DNA is TGTGCCAGCAGTTCGGGACTAGCGGGAAGCACAGATACGCAGTATTTT. The encoded protein is CASSSGLAGSTDTQYF.

The CDR3 region has the DNA TGTGCCAGCCGACAGACCTCTGGAAACACCATATATTTT. It yields the protein CASRQTSGNTIYF. The chain employs TRBV27 and TRBJ1-3; weak D call: TRBD1 (5 bases). V was shortened by 8 bases and J by 0 bases, with 8 bases between the two germline ends. The CDR3 length is 13 residues. CDR1 MNHEY and CDR2 SMNVEV come from the germline V gene (reference sequence).

This clone was recorded once. V usage is TRBV5-6 and J usage is TRBJ2-5; TRBD1 is a possible D gene (5 bases). Trimming stripped 4 bases from V and 2 bases from J, with 9 bases between. CDR1 and CDR2 from the germline V gene are SGHDT and YYEEEE. This CDR3 has 13 amino acids. The CDR3, as DNA: TGTGCCAGCAGCCCCAGACAGCAAGAGACCCAGTACTTC. This encodes CASSPRQQETQYF.

The chain has TRBV30 and TRBJ1-5; 7 bases are a match to TRBD1. CDR1 and CDR2 from the germline V gene are GTSNPN and SVGIG (reference sequence). The ends lost 6 bases at V and 2 bases at J; junction bases unmatched: 10. The CDR3 consists of 15 residues. The CDR3 loop is CACRTGAGGNQPQHF. CDR3 in DNA: TGTGCCTGCAGAACAGGGGCTGGGGGCAATCAGCCCCAGCATTTT.

Comments on this clone: Other DNA sequences within the sample encode an identical CDR3. The V gene is TRBV7-9, the J gene TRBJ1-1; no firm D call. There are 12 residues in the CDR3. V lost 1 base and J lost 6, with 6 bases in between. Germline V gene sequence: CDR1 SEHNR, CDR2 FQNEAQ (reference sequence). CDR3 sequence: CASSLGGAEAFF. In DNA form, the CDR3 reads TGTGCCAGCAGCTTAGGAGGTGCTGAAGCTTTCTTT.

V and J are TRBV2 and TRBJ2-3; D is ambiguous. The CDR3 spans 12 residues. Between the trimmed V and J ends, which lost 4 bases and 5 bases, there was a span of 7 bases. Germline CDR1 and CDR2: SNHLY and FYNNEI. CDR3 protein: CASSVSRDTQYF. CDR3 in DNA: TGTGCCAGCAGTGTCTCGCGAGATACGCAGTATTTT.

As concerns this clone: The identical CDR3 is also encoded by other nucleotide sequences in the sample. This rearrangement joins TRBV3-1 (or the pseudogene TRBV3-2) to TRBJ1-1; D not certain. Trimming stripped 1 base from V and 0 bases from J, with 6 bases between. The CDR3 is 14 residues long. Per the germline V gene, CDR1 is LGHDT and CDR2 is YNNKEL (reference sequence). The CDR3 nucleotides are TGTGCCAGCAGCCAAGGAACGGTGAACACTGAAGCTTTCTTT. The encoded protein is CASSQGTVNTEAFF.

The chain employs TRBV27 and TRBJ2-2; D possibly corresponds to TRBD2 (5 bases). The V end was cut by 3 bases, the J end by 6 bases, with 11 bases between. The V gene's germline CDR1 is MNHEY and CDR2 SMNVEV (reference sequence). CDR3 length equals 14 residues. DNA for the CDR3: TGTGCCAGCAGTTTCCGGGATAAGGCCGGGGAGCTGTTTTTT. Residues: CASSFRDKAGELFF.

V and J are TRBV5-1 and TRBJ2-3, with 9 nucleotides matching TRBD1. Germline CDR1 is SGHRS and CDR2 is YFSETQ. Unmatched junction bases numbered 5, after V lost 4 bases and J lost 2 bases. The CDR3 sequence is 15 residues long. The CDR3 reads CASSEDRGYTDTQYF. CDR3 nucleotides: TGCGCCAGCAGCGAGGACAGGGGATACACAGATACGCAGTATTTT.

The V gene is TRBV28, the J gene TRBJ1-5, with D maybe TRBD1 (5 bases). The ends were cut back, 7 bases at V and 0 bases at J, with 10 bases in the middle. This CDR3 comprises 14 residues. In germline, CDR1 is MDHEN, CDR2 SYDVKM. CDR3 nucleotides: TGTGCCAGCACCGGGGGTAATAGCAATCAGCCCCAGCATTTT. Amino acid sequence: CASTGGNSNQPQHF.

The chain recombines TRBV5-1 with TRBJ2-1; 8 bases fit TRBD1. Unmatched junction bases numbered 5, after V lost 2 bases and J lost 7 bases. The CDR3 sequence is 14 residues long. The germline V gene encodes CDR1 SGHRS and CDR2 YFSETQ. The CDR3 sequence: CASSFLQGANEQFF. The DNA for the CDR3 is TGCGCCAGCAGCTTCCTGCAGGGGGCGAATGAGCAGTTCTTC.